This TCR beta chain was obtained from a study of blood T cell repertoires in COVID-19 (dated by TCRdb to the early 2020s). For the study in its entirety: Samples from collaborators originated in the United States, Italy and Spain and spanned both the acute and convalescent phases of COVID-19. A freely available public database, intended as a resource for researchers studying the immune response to SARS-CoV-2, is where the repertoires were released. Where available, HLA class I and class II types were taken from metadata supplied by the sample provider and were not determined by assay-based typing. The dataset comprised deeply sampled blood TCRbeta repertoires from subjects exposed to, actively infected with, or recovered from COVID-19. Sample metadata almost always included a de-identified subject ID, COVID-19 status, age in years and sex. The material from the prospective study consisted of cDNA or gDNA derived from T cells, B-cell-depleted T cells, or PBMCs. The samples were drawn from the first 160 participants of the ongoing ImmuneRACE study and from 950 to 1,500 subjects provided by 6 global collaborators.

General study outcomes and caveats: Clinical and demographic metadata were provided uncurated, with the amount varying by source and participant.

The CDR3 measures 15 amino acids from cysteine to phenylalanine. The sequence is cut down to CDR3 DNA, 45 bases in frame from base 1. For CDR1 and CDR2, the germline V gene (reference sequence) lists LNHDA and SQIVND. V sheds 0 bases and J sheds 2 bases, leaving 11 bases between their ends. Only a few counts were recorded for this clone. There is no known antigen for this receptor. Base qualities are not provided; no much larger clone lies one nucleotide away. TCRbeta CDR3 regions were amplified from genomic DNA by means of the immunoSEQ Assay, a bias-controlled multiplex PCR. Processing in the source paper ran as follows. Within the assay, amplification of reference gene primers was used to estimate how many nucleated cells each sample contained. To quantify the absolute abundance of each unique TCRbeta CDR3 rearrangement, sequence reads were collapsed and filtered. For each sample, productive Simpson clonality was calculated as the square root of Simpson's diversity index across productive rearrangements. TCRdb carries this immuneACCESS record with in-frame sequences only. Its versions omit some clonotypes, under half of them owing to an unresolved V gene in the studies checked, with the rest unexplained. V, J and clone size were drawn from that table, and D and trimming were deduced from the DNA. The sample yields hundreds of thousands of clones; roughly 90% were counted once. The ten most abundant clones make up about 7.6% of the sample.

In Seattle, one collaborating source enrolled patients while the infection was active and tracked those patients longitudinally over the course of disease. Collaborating institutions collected whole blood in K2EDTA tubes following their own protocols. For TCRbeta analysis, collaborators shipped samples as frozen whole blood, isolated PBMCs, or DNA extracted from either of those sample types. This receptor was obtained from a woman aged 55-69 years with COVID-19, enrolled during active disease. The sample comprised peripheral blood. The chain couples TRBV19 to TRBJ2-7; 6 matching bases give a weak D call of TRBD1. At the DNA level, the sequence is TGTGCCAGTAGTATAGATCAGGGGCGGCCCTACGAGCAGTACTTC. It translates to CASSIDQGRPYEQYF.